The rows below give T cell receptor beta chains drawn from one sample of a study of cytomegalovirus exposure and HLA in healthy donors. TCRdb's table, derived via immunoSEQ multiplex PCR, lists solely in-frame clones and lacks some. The data show 200,000 or so clones, 82% seen once. The specimen was PBMCs. The receptors shown here come from a woman between 50 and 59 years old in good health and CMV-seropositive. The CDR3 runs from the conserved cysteine through the conserved F or W. D genes are given only for firm matches. Expanded clones get a size class; other rows say once, few or many, or leave the size out.

CDR3 DNA,CDR3 protein,J gene,D gene,V gene,clone size
TGTGCCAGCAGCGCCGACAGGCCCGTCCAAGAGACCCAGTACTTC,CASSADRPVQETQYF,TRBJ2-5,NA,TRBV7-9,NA
TGTGCCAGCAGTCCCCGGGACACCTCCTACGAGCAGTACTTC,CASSPRDTSYEQYF,TRBJ2-7,NA,TRBV6-1,NA
TGTGCCAGCAGTGAACGTGATGAGCAGTTCTTC,CASSERDEQFF,TRBJ2-1,NA,TRBV2,NA
TGCGCCAGCAGCTTGGATCTCGGGTGGGACACTGAAGCTTTCTTT,CASSLDLGWDTEAFF,TRBJ1-1,NA,TRBV5-1,NA
TGTGCCAGCAGCGATAACAGGGTGAAGTCGAACACCGGGGAGCTGTTTTTT,CASSDNRVKSNTGELFF,TRBJ2-2,NA,TRBV9,NA
TGTGCCAGCAGTGTACAGGACTACGAGCAGTACTTC,CASSVQDYEQYF,TRBJ2-7,NA,TRBV2,NA
TGTGCCAGCAGTTGGTCTAGCTCCTACAATGAGCAGTTCTTC,CASSWSSSYNEQFF,TRBJ2-1,NA,TRBV6-5,few
TGTGCCAGCAGCTTAGCAGCTGGGGGACAGGCGGGTTCACCCCTCCACTTT,CASSLAAGGQAGSPLHF,TRBJ1-6,TRBD1,TRBV11-3,NA
TGTGCCAGCAGCCCCGGACCAGGGGGAGAGACCCAGTACTTC,CASSPGPGGETQYF,TRBJ2-5,TRBD1,TRBV7-9,NA
TGTGCCAGCAGCCCTGACAGGGCGGTCCTCGAGACCCAGTACTTC,CASSPDRAVLETQYF,TRBJ2-5,TRBD1,TRBV5-4,NA
TGTGCCAGCAGCCCCGGACTTCGCACAGATACGCAGTATTTT,CASSPGLRTDTQYF,TRBJ2-3,NA,TRBV11-2,NA
TGTGCCATCAGTGATCTCGCGGGCACTGAAGCTTTCTTT,CAISDLAGTEAFF,TRBJ1-1,NA,TRBV10-3,once
TGTGCCAGCAGAACTAACGGGGGTAGTTACGAGCAGTACTTC,CASRTNGGSYEQYF,TRBJ2-7,NA,TRBV2,NA
TGTGCCAGCAATCCATGGGACAGTCCTAGCACAGATACGCAGTATTTT,CASNPWDSPSTDTQYF,TRBJ2-3,TRBD1,TRBV9,NA
TGCGCCAGCAGCCAAGATATGGAGGGGGGGGGTGAAGAGACCCAGTACTTC,CASSQDMEGGGEETQYF,TRBJ2-5,NA,TRBV4-3,NA
TGTGCCTGGAGTCGGACTAGCGGGGGAGACAATGAGCAGTTCTTC,CAWSRTSGGDNEQFF,TRBJ2-1,TRBD2,TRBV30,NA
TGTGCCAGCAGCCCCCGGGGTAGCGGGGGTGGGGGCACAGATACGCAGTATTTT,CASSPRGSGGGGTDTQYF,TRBJ2-3,TRBD2,TRBV9,NA
TGCGCCAGCACTATCGACTCTGGGGCCAACGGCCTGACTTTC,CASTIDSGANGLTF,TRBJ2-6,NA,TRBV10-2,NA
TGTGCCAGCAGCCCCAGGGGGGCTAGCGGGGCAGATACGCAGTATTTT,CASSPRGASGADTQYF,TRBJ2-3,TRBD2,TRBV9,NA
TGTGCCAGTAGGTTACAGGGGACCGGGGAGCTGTTTTTT,CASRLQGTGELFF,TRBJ2-2,TRBD1,TRBV19,NA
TGTGCCAGCAGCCAAACAGGGGCCGGCTACAATGAGCAGTTCTTC,CASSQTGAGYNEQFF,TRBJ2-1,TRBD1,TRBV7-9,NA
TGCGCCAGCAGCTACCAGGGAGGTATGGGTCAGCCCCAGCATTTT,CASSYQGGMGQPQHF,TRBJ1-5,NA,TRBV5-1,NA
TGCAGCGTTGGGGACAGCTATCAGCCCCAGCATTTT,CSVGDSYQPQHF,TRBJ1-5,TRBD1,TRBV29-1,NA
TGTGCCAGCAGTCCCCTGGACAGGGTCCACGAGCAGTACTTC,CASSPLDRVHEQYF,TRBJ2-7,TRBD1,TRBV6-5,few
TGTGCCAGCAGCTTAAGGCAGGGGGTAGGAACTGAAGCTTTCTTT,CASSLRQGVGTEAFF,TRBJ1-1,TRBD1,TRBV7-2,NA
TGTGCCAGCAGCTTCACTCCTAGAGGCGAGCAGTACTTC,CASSFTPRGEQYF,TRBJ2-7,NA,TRBV7-2,NA
TGTGCCAGCAGTCCGACAGGGCTTAATTCACCCCTCCACTTT,CASSPTGLNSPLHF,TRBJ1-6,TRBD1,TRBV7-9,NA
TGTGCCAGCAGCCGAGGGACAGGGGGTAACACTGAAGCTTTCTTT,CASSRGTGGNTEAFF,TRBJ1-1,TRBD1,TRBV7-3,NA
TGTGCCAGCAGTTTGGGGGGCTCCTATAATTCACCCCTCCACTTT,CASSLGGSYNSPLHF,TRBJ1-6,NA,TRBV6-5,NA
TGTGCCAGCAGCATCGACAACAATCAGCCCCAGCATTTT,CASSIDNNQPQHF,TRBJ1-5,NA,TRBV7-2,few
TGTGCCATAGTGCAGGTAGATGGCTCTGGAAACACCATATATTTT,CAIVQVDGSGNTIYF,TRBJ1-3,NA,TRBV21-1,few
TGCAGCGCCAAAGTGTTACAGGGAGGGACTGAAGCTTTCTTT,CSAKVLQGGTEAFF,TRBJ1-1,NA,TRBV29-1,few
TGTGCCAGCAGCTCGGGACAGTCCTCCTATAATTCACCCCTCCACTTT,CASSSGQSSYNSPLHF,TRBJ1-6,TRBD1,TRBV11-2,NA
TGTGCCAGCACCCTGGGGGGGGCGACAACTAATGAAAAACTGTTTTTT,CASTLGGATTNEKLFF,TRBJ1-4,NA,TRBV28,NA
TGTGCCAGCAGCTTAGCCAGGTACAATCAGCCCCAGCATTTT,CASSLARYNQPQHF,TRBJ1-5,NA,TRBV7-9,NA
TGTGCCAGCAGCATCACTACAGGGTCCTATGGCTACACCTTC,CASSITTGSYGYTF,TRBJ1-2,NA,TRBV7-9,NA
TGTGCCTGGAGTGTGAGGCAGTTCACAGATACGCAGTATTTT,CAWSVRQFTDTQYF,TRBJ2-3,NA,TRBV30,NA